The 27 T cell receptor beta chains in this list originate from one sample, sequenced in a study of cytomegalovirus exposure and HLA in healthy donors. Profiled with immunoSEQ multiplex PCR; TCRdb holds only in-frame clones, not every one. The profile shows 80,000 to 100,000 clones, about 88% of them singletons. The sample taken for sequencing was PBMCs. These receptors originate from a man aged 18 to 30 in good health and CMV-seropositive.

The J gene is TRBJ2-5, the V gene TRBV9; 8 bases line up with TRBD2. Germline CDR1 SGDLS, CDR2 YYNGEE. The CDR3 consists of 15 residues. The V and J ends lost 0 bases and 1 base, in that order; junction bases with no gene match: 2. This chain's CDR3 is CASSVGGGPQETQYF. The DNA of the CDR3 is TGTGCCAGCAGCGTAGGCGGGGGGCCCCAAGAGACCCAGTACTTC.

This clone occurred a few times. The J gene is TRBJ2-7, the V gene TRBV4-3; D is undetermined. Trimming stripped 0 bases from V and 4 bases from J, with 16 bases between. This CDR3 spans 16 amino acids. The V gene's germline CDR1 is LGHNA and CDR2 YSLEER. The CDR3 nucleotides are TGCGCCAGCAGCCAAGAAGGATCTTGGGCACCTTACGAGCAGTACTTC. It is translated as CASSQEGSWAPYEQYF.

The chain couples TRBV4-3 to TRBJ2-1; D is perhaps TRBD1 (6 bases). Trimming removed 0 bases at V and 0 bases at J, with 9 bases between. This CDR3 spans 16 amino acids. Germline-derived CDR1 and CDR2 are LGHNA and YSLEER. The CDR3: CASSQDVGASYNEQFF. The CDR3 DNA sequence: TGCGCCAGCAGCCAAGATGTGGGGGCCTCCTACAATGAGCAGTTCTTC.

The table lists this clone with a count of one. The gene calls are TRBV20-1 and TRBJ2-7; D gene uncertain. Germline CDR1 DFQATT, CDR2 SNEGSKA (reference sequence). Trimming took off 6 bases at V and 4 bases at J, with 10 bases between the two ends. The CDR3 contains 11 residues. Here the CDR3 reads CSAHTEYEQYF. CDR3 nucleotide sequence: TGCAGTGCCCATACCGAGTACGAGCAGTACTTC.

The table lists this clone with a count of one. The V and J genes are TRBV11-2 and TRBJ2-7, with 9 bases aligning to TRBD2. Germline V gene lookup returns CDR1 SGHAT and CDR2 FQNNGV. Unmatched junction bases numbered 5, after V lost 2 bases and J lost 3 bases. The CDR3 sequence is 15 residues long. The CDR3 DNA sequence: TGTGCCAGCAGCTTACCTAGCGGGATAGTCTACGAGCAGTACTTC. Protein product: CASSLPSGIVYEQYF. Supplemented by reference TRBV11-2 and TRBJ2-7, the full variable domain reads EAGVAQSPRYKIIEKRQSVAFWCNPISGHATLYWYQQILGQGPKLLIQFQNNGVVDDSQLPKDRFSAERLKGVDSTLKIQPAKLEDSAVYLCASSLPSGIVYEQYFGPGTRLTVT.

V usage is TRBV11-2 and J usage is TRBJ1-2, with 9 bases lining up with TRBD1. Germline V CDR1 and CDR2: SGHAT, FQNNGV. This CDR3 comprises 18 residues. J was trimmed by 6 bases and V by 2 bases; bases with no gene match: 16. The chain's CDR3 is CASSLPGQGDFNDNGYTF. CDR3 coding DNA: TGTGCCAGCAGCTTACCGGGACAGGGTGATTTCAACGATAATGGCTACACCTTC. Complete variable domain (other parts from reference TRBV11-2 and TRBJ1-2): EAGVAQSPRYKIIEKRQSVAFWCNPISGHATLYWYQQILGQGPKLLIQFQNNGVVDDSQLPKDRFSAERLKGVDSTLKIQPAKLEDSAVYLCASSLPGQGDFNDNGYTFGSGTRLTVV.

This clone was picked up one time. The gene calls are TRBV6-5 and TRBJ1-1; D is undetermined. The ends were cut back, 7 bases at V and 5 bases at J, with 11 bases in the middle. Germline CDR1 is MNHEY and CDR2 is SVGAGI. This CDR3 contains 12 residues. CDR3 region: CASKAGFTEAFF. CDR3 bases: TGTGCCAGCAAAGCGGGTTTTACTGAAGCTTTCTTT.

The CDR3 coding sequence is TGTGCCAGTAGTATAGGTGGGGGGAGCAATCAGCCCCAGCATTTT. Its protein is CASSIGGGSNQPQHF. The chain employs TRBV19 and TRBJ1-5, with D possibly TRBD1 on 5 matching bases. Germline V gene sequence: CDR1 LNHDA, CDR2 SQIVND (reference sequence). CDR3 length equals 15 residues. Trimming stripped 1 base from V and 1 base from J, with 8 bases between.

This chain connects TRBV29-1 to TRBJ1-1, with D perhaps matching TRBD1 (5 bases). Germline values: CDR1 SQVTM, CDR2 ANQGSEA. Trimming took off 6 bases at V and 2 bases at J, with 13 bases between the two ends. The CDR3 covers 13 residues. The CDR3 DNA reads TGCAGCGTACACCCTCAGGGAAACACTGAAGCTTTCTTT. This gives the protein CSVHPQGNTEAFF.

A few counts support this clone. CDR3 in DNA: TGTGCCAGCAGCTTAGTCGGGACACGCTCCTACGAGCAGTACTTC. Its translation is CASSLVGTRSYEQYF. The rearrangement joins TRBV11-3 to TRBJ2-7, with D perhaps matching TRBD1 (6 bases). This CDR3 comprises 15 residues. V lost 1 base to trimming and J lost 0 bases, with 10 bases between them. The germline CDR1 and CDR2 sequences are SGHNT and YENEEA.

DNA of the CDR3: TGTGCCAGCAGCTCCACCGGAGATGGTACAGATACGCAGTATTTT. Protein sequence: CASSSTGDGTDTQYF. V usage is TRBV9 and J usage is TRBJ2-3; D unresolved. This CDR3 comprises 15 residues. Germline-derived CDR1 and CDR2 are SGDLS and YYNGEE. V lost 4 bases, J lost 3 bases, and 15 bases lay in between.

The chain employs TRBV15 and TRBJ2-6; D possibly corresponds to TRBD1 (5 bases). This CDR3 contains 16 residues. Germline V CDR1 and CDR2: LNHNV, YYDKDF (reference sequence). V dropped 0 bases and J dropped 0 bases, with 6 bases sitting between them. The CDR3 protein is CATSRDQGSGANVLTF. CDR3 DNA: TGTGCCACCAGCAGAGATCAGGGCTCTGGGGCCAACGTCCTGACTTTC.

The V and J genes are TRBV5-1 and TRBJ2-3, with a tentative D call TRBD1 (5 bases). V lost 8 bases, J lost 2 bases, and 12 bases lay in between. The CDR3 runs 13 residues. The germline gives CDR1 SGHRS, CDR2 YFSETQ. The CDR3 sequence is CASCRGTTDTQYF. The CDR3 region has the DNA TGCGCCAGTTGTAGGGGAACCACAGATACGCAGTATTTT.

The chain recombines TRBV11-2 with TRBJ1-1; a possible D gene is TRBD1 (6 bases). The CDR3 loop spans 14 amino acids. Trimming took 5 bases from V and 1 from J, leaving 11 bases between them. Germline CDR1 is SGHAT and CDR2 is FQNNGV. CDR3 protein: CASSHNRENTEAFF. As DNA, the CDR3 is TGTGCCAGCAGCCATAACAGGGAGAACACTGAAGCTTTCTTT.

The gene calls are TRBV4-1 and TRBJ2-3; perhaps TRBD2 as D (6 bases). There are 12 residues in the CDR3. CDR1 is MGHRA and CDR2 is YSYEKL in the germline V gene. The ends were cut back, 1 base at V and 8 bases at J, with 7 bases in the middle. CDR3 sequence reads: CASSQGLGTQYF. CDR3 in DNA: TGCGCCAGCAGCCAAGGACTAGGTACGCAGTATTTT.

The genes are TRBV27 and TRBJ2-3; 8 bases map to TRBD1. The CDR3 is 15 residues long. Germline V gene lookup returns CDR1 MNHEY and CDR2 SMNVEV (reference sequence). V lost 3 bases, J lost 7 bases, and 9 bases stayed unmatched. CDR3 DNA: TGTGCCAGCAGTTTGGAGAGCAGGGGGCTAAATACGCAGTATTTT. This codes for CASSLESRGLNTQYF.

The chain joins TRBV2 to TRBJ2-1; D not resolved. The CDR3 covers 13 residues. With 6 bases removed from V and 5 bases from J, the gap between germline ends came to 11 bases. Germline V gene sequence: CDR1 SNHLY, CDR2 FYNNEI. This chain's CDR3 is CASSLFWHNEQFF. CDR3 nucleotides: TGTGCCAGCAGCCTGTTCTGGCACAATGAGCAGTTCTTC. Using reference TRBV2 and TRBJ2-1 for the parts outside the CDR3, the full variable domain is EPEVTQTPSHQVTQMGQEVILRCVPISNHLYFYWYRQILGQKVEFLVSFYNNEISEKSEIFDDQFSVERPDGSNFTLKIRSTKLEDSAMYFCASSLFWHNEQFFGPGTRLTVL.

This sequence joins TRBV27 and TRBJ2-5, with a weak D call TRBD1 (6 bases). Deletions cut 5 bases from V and 0 bases from J, with 10 bases between. CDR1 MNHEY and CDR2 SMNVEV come from the germline V gene (reference sequence). This CDR3 has 14 amino acids. CDR3 sequence reads: CASSEQGYQETQYF. The CDR3 bases are TGTGCCAGCAGTGAACAGGGATACCAAGAGACCCAGTACTTC.

The chain employs TRBV29-1 and TRBJ2-1; the D gene is possibly TRBD1 (6 bases). This CDR3 is 15 amino acids long. The V end was cut by 6 bases, the J end by 5 bases, with 20 bases between. Looked up from germline, CDR1 is SQVTM and CDR2 is ANQGSEA. As DNA, the CDR3 is TGCAGCGTGAACGGACTCCAGGGGTCGGACAATGAGCAGTTCTTC. Protein sequence: CSVNGLQGSDNEQFF.

The rearrangement uses TRBV7-2 and TRBJ2-5; no clear D gene. Between the trimmed V and J ends, which lost 1 base and 1 base, there was a span of 10 bases. Germline loops: CDR1 SGHTA, CDR2 FQGNSA. This CDR3 region has 15 residues. As DNA, the CDR3 is TGTGCCAGCAGCTTAGGACTGGCCCCCCAAGAGACCCAGTACTTC. Translation gives CASSLGLAPQETQYF.

The V call is TRBV6-6, the J call TRBJ2-3; perhaps TRBD2 as D (6 bases). The CDR3 extends over 16 amino acids. Germline V gene data show CDR1 as MNHNY and CDR2 as SVGAGI (reference sequence). Trimming stripped 0 bases from V and 2 bases from J, with 12 bases between. CDR3 sequence: CASSYSETRVTDTQYF. As DNA, the CDR3 is TGTGCCAGCAGTTACTCCGAGACTAGGGTCACAGATACGCAGTATTTT.

The sample holds one count of this clone. This chain links TRBV29-1 with TRBJ1-2, with D tentatively TRBD1 (6 bases). From germline, CDR1 is SQVTM and CDR2 ANQGSEA. The CDR3 covers 16 residues. V gave up 6 bases and J gave up 0 bases, with 20 bases separating them. The CDR3 loop is CSVDFRGGAPNYGYTF. CDR3 sequence (DNA): TGCAGCGTCGACTTTAGGGGGGGCGCCCCTAACTATGGCTACACCTTC.

The rearrangement uses TRBV18 and TRBJ2-4; a possible D gene is TRBD2 (5 bases). Germline V lookup: CDR1 KGHSH, CDR2 LQKENI. The CDR3 sequence is 15 residues long. The V gene lost 2 bases and the J gene lost 8 bases, with 16 bases spanning the gap. Written as DNA, the CDR3 is TGTGCCAGCTCACCAATCGGGATGGGTATTGACATTCAGTACTTC. Its translation: CASSPIGMGIDIQYF.

The chain recombines TRBV5-1 with TRBJ2-2, with D tentatively TRBD1 (5 bases). CDR1 SGHRS and CDR2 YFSETQ come from the germline V gene. Trimming took off 0 bases at V and 6 bases at J, with 12 bases between the two ends. The CDR3 has 15 residues. CDR3 loop: CASSLAAGSAGELFF. CDR3 DNA: TGCGCCAGCAGCTTGGCGGCAGGGTCCGCCGGGGAGCTGTTTTTT.

This clone was observed a few times. The chain employs TRBV4-2 and TRBJ2-3; 7 bases are a match to TRBD2. Unmatched junction bases numbered 11, after V lost 3 bases and J lost 2 bases. Looked up from germline, CDR1 is LGHNA and CDR2 is YNFKEQ. CDR3 length: 17 residues. The CDR3 spells CASSHYLGEGPTDTQYF. As DNA, the CDR3 is TGTGCCAGCAGCCACTATCTAGGGGAGGGGCCCACAGATACGCAGTATTTT.

The chain carries TRBV9 and TRBJ1-1; possible D gene TRBD1, 5 bases. The V end was cut by 1 base, the J end by 2 bases, with 9 bases between. The CDR3 is made up of 14 amino acids. CDR1 SGDLS and CDR2 YYNGEE come from the germline V gene. As DNA, the CDR3 is TGTGCCAGCAGCGTAACCGACAGTAACACTGAAGCTTTCTTT. Translation: CASSVTDSNTEAFF.

The J gene is TRBJ1-2, the V gene TRBV5-5, with 7 bases fitting TRBD1. Germline values: CDR1 SGHKS, CDR2 YYEKEE (reference sequence). V trimming: 0 bases; J trimming: 0 bases; junction bases outside the gene matches: 2. The CDR3 loop spans 15 amino acids. The CDR3 here is CASSLDQGANYGYTF. CDR3 nucleotides: TGTGCCAGCAGCTTGGACCAGGGGGCTAACTATGGCTACACCTTC.